This T cell receptor beta chain was captured in a study of T cells in localized non-small cell lung cancer. Study-wide points: It was uninvolved adjacent lung that showed the highest T cell clonality, exceeding tumor.

A remark on this clone: Its antigen is as yet unknown.

Trimming removed 2 bases from V and 1 base from J; junction bases left unmatched: 1. Germline V gene data show CDR1 as WNHNN and CDR2 as SYGVQD (reference sequence). This CDR3 region has 15 residues. Data came from immunoSEQ multiplex PCR; TCRdb stores just in-frame clones and leaves some out. The table records about 45,000 clones, roughly 79% of them present only once. The receptor was derived from a man aged 40-75 years with stage III lung adenocarcinoma. The V gene is TRBV10-1, the J gene TRBJ2-1; 8 bases match TRBD1. This material consisted of peripheral blood mononuclear cells, taken before any cancer treatment. CDR3 nucleotide sequence: TGCGCCAGCAGTGAGCGACAGGGGTCCTACAATGAGCAGTTCTTC. This codes for CASSERQGSYNEQFF.